The clone carrying this T cell receptor beta chain occurred a few times. The antigen is not known. The 5'RACE template-switching step produced TCR cDNA and added a universal primer site and UMIs. TCRdb analysed the 5' RACE reads with MiXCR anew, one entry per CDR3 protein. Of 500,000 to 650,000 distinct CDR3 sequences in the sample, roughly a sixth were seen once. This sample stems from a study of T cells after yellow fever vaccination. Study results and limitations: Peak timing came faster in the weaker secondary response, day 5 versus 15.

V lost 2 bases, J lost 9 bases, and 20 bases lay in between. The CDR3 sequence is 15 residues long. CDR1 is MNHNS, CDR2 SASEGT, per germline. The V gene is TRBV6-1, the J gene TRBJ2-7, with D perhaps assigned TRBD1 or TRBD2 (5 bases each). The clonotype comes from a man younger than 35 who received the YFV17D yellow fever vaccine. Sequenced here: PBMCs, sampled around 5 days after the first yellow fever vaccination. The CDR3 here is CASSESHTGQGMQYF. The CDR3 region has the DNA TGTGCCAGCAGTGAATCCCATACGGGGCAGGGAATGCAGTACTTC.